These 14 T cell receptor beta chains were sequenced from one sample in a study of lymphopenia after photon versus proton radiotherapy. Sequencing used immunoSEQ multiplex PCR; TCRdb keeps in-frame clones, though not all of them. The sample lists under 30,000 clones, more than 90% occurring once. The sample consisted of peripheral blood, taken from a patient treated with photon-based radiotherapy. The receptors originated from a woman aged 50 to 60 with cholangiocarcinoma.

This clone occurred once. The chain carries TRBV5-5 and TRBJ2-7; D is unresolved. The length of the CDR3 is 11 residues. The V and J ends lost 7 bases and 3 bases respectively, with 8 bases between them. Germline CDR1 is SGHKS and CDR2 is YYEKEE (reference sequence). CDR3 protein: CASVGFYEQYF. The CDR3 DNA reads as TGTGCCAGCGTGGGATTCTACGAGCAGTACTTC.

V is TRBV18 and J is TRBJ2-1, with D perhaps TRBD2 (5 bases). CDR1 is KGHSH, CDR2 LQKENI, per germline. Between the trimmed V and J ends, which lost 2 bases and 3 bases, there was a span of 8 bases. The CDR3 contains 14 residues. The CDR3 protein is CASSPAGIYNEQFF. For the CDR3, the DNA is TGTGCCAGCTCACCAGCGGGTATCTACAATGAGCAGTTCTTC.

The chain employs TRBV6-1 and TRBJ1-1, with D maybe TRBD1 (6 bases). Trimming pared 5 bases from V and 1 base from J, leaving 14 bases between. The CDR3 runs 15 residues. Germline-derived CDR1 and CDR2 are MNHNS and SASEGT. CDR3 sequence reads: CASSPTGYTNTEAFF. In DNA form, the CDR3 reads TGTGCCAGCAGTCCAACAGGGTATACGAACACTGAAGCTTTCTTT.

The chain joins TRBV27 to TRBJ1-5; perhaps TRBD1 as D (6 bases). With 4 bases removed from V and 3 bases from J, the gap between germline ends came to 13 bases. The CDR3 sequence is 15 residues long. Germline V gene lookup returns CDR1 MNHEY and CDR2 SMNVEV (reference sequence). CDR3 amino acids: CASSSLGQLNQPQHF. The CDR3 bases are TGTGCCAGCAGTTCACTTGGACAGCTCAATCAGCCCCAGCATTTT.

In its sample, this clone was seen a few times. V usage is TRBV30 and J usage is TRBJ1-1, with no clear D. The CDR3 consists of 13 residues. The V and J ends lost 5 bases and 12 bases respectively, with 22 bases between them. Germline assignment: CDR1 GTSNPN and CDR2 SVGIG (reference sequence). The CDR3 is CAWVEGLSAGTFF. Written as DNA, the CDR3 is TGTGCCTGGGTTGAAGGGCTTAGTGCGGGTACTTTCTTT.

The V and J genes are TRBV7-2 and TRBJ1-3; TRBD1 matches at 8 bases. The CDR3 is made up of 16 amino acids. The J segment lost 2 bases and the V segment lost 0 bases, leaving 3 bases of the junction unmatched. CDR1 is SGHTA and CDR2 is FQGNSA in the germline V gene. The CDR3 is CASSLAGQAAGNTIYF. CDR3 sequence (DNA): TGTGCCAGCAGCTTAGCGGGACAGGCCGCTGGAAACACCATATATTTT. Filled out from reference TRBV7-2 and TRBJ1-3, the complete variable domain reads GAGVSQSPSNKVTEKGKDVELRCDPISGHTALYWYRQSLGQGLEFLIYFQGNSAPDKSGLPSDRFSAERTGGSVSTLTIQRTQQEDSAVYLCASSLAGQAAGNTIYFGEGSWLTVV.

The V gene is TRBV7-2, the J gene TRBJ2-3; the match to TRBD2 covers 8 bases. The CDR3 is 15 residues long. The germline V gene has CDR1 SGHTA and CDR2 FQGNSA. With V trimmed by 5 bases and J by 2 bases, 6 bases remained unmatched. The CDR3 DNA reads as TGTGCCAGCAGCCCGATACTAGCGGTCACAGATACGCAGTATTTT. Translation: CASSPILAVTDTQYF. The full variable domain, completed using reference TRBV7-2 and TRBJ2-3, is GAGVSQSPSNKVTEKGKDVELRCDPISGHTALYWYRQSLGQGLEFLIYFQGNSAPDKSGLPSDRFSAERTGGSVSTLTIQRTQQEDSAVYLCASSPILAVTDTQYFGPGTRLTVL.

The genes are TRBV10-3 and TRBJ2-5; 7 nucleotides line up with TRBD2. CDR1 and CDR2 (germline): ENHRY, SYGVKD. The junction had 7 bases not matched to a gene; V was cut back by 7 bases and J by 2 bases. The CDR3 runs to 14 residues. CDR3 sequence reads: CAIKPSGGQETQYF. The CDR3 region has the DNA TGTGCCATCAAACCTTCGGGGGGTCAAGAGACCCAGTACTTC.

The chain combines TRBV12-5 with TRBJ1-2; 7 bases are shared with TRBD1. Germline CDR1 and CDR2: LGHNT and FRNRAP. V lost 0 bases and J lost 4; bases outside the gene matches: 20. This CDR3 has 20 amino acids. The CDR3: CASGLVLTGTSGSASYGYTF. CDR3 nucleotide sequence: TGTGCTAGTGGTTTGGTACTGACAGGGACATCGGGGTCGGCAAGCTATGGCTACACCTTC. Based on the CDR3 plus reference TRBV12-5 and TRBJ1-2, the full variable domain is DARVTQTPRHKVTEMGQEVTMRCQPILGHNTVFWYRQTMMQGLELLAYFRNRAPLDDSGMPKDRFSAEMPDATLATLKIQPSEPRDSAVYFCASGLVLTGTSGSASYGYTFGSGTRLTVV.

This rearrangement joins TRBV6-1 to TRBJ2-7; 9 nucleotides match TRBD1. Unmatched junction bases numbered 5, after V lost 4 bases and J lost 4 bases. CDR3 length equals 14 residues. Germline V gives CDR1 MNHNS, CDR2 SASEGT. The CDR3 spells CASSAWDRAYEQYF. CDR3 coding DNA: TGTGCCAGCAGTGCCTGGGACAGGGCGTACGAGCAGTACTTC.

The genes are TRBV12-5 and TRBJ2-1; D gene unclear. Trimming removed 4 bases from V and 5 bases from J, with 9 bases in between. Looked up from germline, CDR1 is LGHNT and CDR2 is FRNRAP. The CDR3 loop spans 13 amino acids. The CDR3 here is CASGYRGNNEQFF. Here the CDR3 DNA reads TGTGCTAGTGGTTACCGCGGAAACAATGAGCAGTTCTTC. The full variable domain, in which reference TRBV12-5 and TRBJ2-1 provide the parts outside the CDR3, is DARVTQTPRHKVTEMGQEVTMRCQPILGHNTVFWYRQTMMQGLELLAYFRNRAPLDDSGMPKDRFSAEMPDATLATLKIQPSEPRDSAVYFCASGYRGNNEQFFGPGTRLTVL.

There are a few counts of this clone. The chain employs TRBV5-6 and TRBJ2-1, with 7 bases that match TRBD2. CDR3 length: 16 amino acids. With V trimmed by 3 bases and J by 6 bases, 12 bases remained unmatched. Germline-derived CDR1 and CDR2 are SGHDT and YYEEEE. DNA of the CDR3: TGTGCCAGCAGCTCGGGAGGAGTCCGGCTTGGCAATGAGCAGTTCTTC. It translates to CASSSGGVRLGNEQFF.

The chain uses TRBV6-4 and TRBJ2-1, with D maybe TRBD1 (6 bases). This CDR3 comprises 13 residues. V lost 5 bases, J lost 2 bases, and 7 bases lay in between. Germline values: CDR1 MRHNA, CDR2 SNTAGT. In nucleotides, the CDR3 is TGTGCCAGCAGTCAGGGGCCCTACAATGAGCAGTTCTTC. Protein: CASSQGPYNEQFF.

This sequence joins TRBV4-3 and TRBJ2-5; D gene uncertain. V lost 1 base, J lost 5 bases, and 14 bases lay in between. The germline V gene has CDR1 LGHNA and CDR2 YSLEER. The CDR3 is 15 amino acids. The CDR3 is CASSQGVLGRETQYF. The CDR3 coding sequence is TGCGCCAGCAGCCAAGGGGTGTTAGGTCGGGAGACCCAGTACTTC.